This note documents a single TCR beta chain sequence. The data derive from a study of shared clonotypes between healthy human individuals. Terminally differentiated effector memory CD45RA+ cells were left out of the naive CD8 fraction, which was CD45RO-negative and positively selected for CCR7. The CDR3 runs to 15 residues. Looked up from germline, CDR1 is MGHRA and CDR2 is YSYEKL. Assay used: immunoSEQ multiplex PCR; TCRdb lists only in-frame clones, some missing. The sample records hundreds of thousands of clones, about 95% being singletons. The V and J genes are TRBV4-1 and TRBJ2-5; 11 bases match TRBD1. The J call is uncertain, as TRBJ2-7 better fits the DNA end. Sequencing was carried out using naive CD8+ T cells sorted from blood. The sequence derives from a woman in her thirties in good health. The CDR3: CASSQEDRGHYEQYF. As DNA, the CDR3 is TGCGCCAGCAGCCAAGAGGACAGGGGGCACTACGAGCAGTACTTC.